Here is one T cell receptor (beta chain) with its context. J lost 3 bases, V lost 6 bases, and 6 bases had no gene match. CDR3 length: 14 residues. Germline V gene lookup returns CDR1 LNHDA and CDR2 SQIVND (reference sequence). Clones were read by immunoSEQ multiplex PCR, and TCRdb kept only the in-frame ones, dropping some. The data contain just under 80,000 clones, roughly 90% of them seen just once; the ten biggest clones take up about 2%. The sample is drawn from a study of control samples from healthy donors and cancer patients. The TCR was taken from a woman in her sixties with head and neck cancer. The chain carries TRBV19 and TRBJ2-3, with 7 bases identical to TRBD2. Specimen: PBMCs. CDR3 loop: CASSLAVGTDTQYF. The DNA of the CDR3 is TGTGCCAGTAGCCTAGCGGTTGGAACAGATACGCAGTATTTT.